Included here is one T cell receptor beta chain sequence, with context. The target antigen is unknown. The germline V gene has CDR1 ENHRY and CDR2 SYGVKD. The CDR3 extends over 14 amino acids. V trimming: 10 bases; J trimming: 4 bases; junction bases outside the gene matches: 7. The source of the sample is a study of T cell responses to AZD1222 COVID-19 vaccine. General study points: Every sample of the repertoires postdated the peak T cell response. Only 5 or 6 AZD1222 recipients were seropositive at baseline. Regions 160-218 and 743-854 dominated among vaccine-associated CD4 TCRs spanning spike. White British ancestry dominated among donors, who included more females, and clonal diversity was possibly underestimated.

Sequencing was performed with immunoSEQ multiplex PCR; in TCRdb, only in-frame clones are kept and a portion is missing. The sample holds about 140,000 clones; around 93% are singletons and the top ten take about 3.7%. The sequences come from peripheral blood, collected 28 days after the second AZD1222 dose. The source of this sequence is an adult who received the AZD1222 COVID-19 vaccine. This chain uses TRBV10-3 with TRBJ2-5, with 12 bases identical to TRBD2. This chain's CDR3 is CATGLAGTSETQYF. The DNA of the CDR3 is TGTGCCACCGGACTAGCGGGAACATCAGAGACCCAGTACTTC.